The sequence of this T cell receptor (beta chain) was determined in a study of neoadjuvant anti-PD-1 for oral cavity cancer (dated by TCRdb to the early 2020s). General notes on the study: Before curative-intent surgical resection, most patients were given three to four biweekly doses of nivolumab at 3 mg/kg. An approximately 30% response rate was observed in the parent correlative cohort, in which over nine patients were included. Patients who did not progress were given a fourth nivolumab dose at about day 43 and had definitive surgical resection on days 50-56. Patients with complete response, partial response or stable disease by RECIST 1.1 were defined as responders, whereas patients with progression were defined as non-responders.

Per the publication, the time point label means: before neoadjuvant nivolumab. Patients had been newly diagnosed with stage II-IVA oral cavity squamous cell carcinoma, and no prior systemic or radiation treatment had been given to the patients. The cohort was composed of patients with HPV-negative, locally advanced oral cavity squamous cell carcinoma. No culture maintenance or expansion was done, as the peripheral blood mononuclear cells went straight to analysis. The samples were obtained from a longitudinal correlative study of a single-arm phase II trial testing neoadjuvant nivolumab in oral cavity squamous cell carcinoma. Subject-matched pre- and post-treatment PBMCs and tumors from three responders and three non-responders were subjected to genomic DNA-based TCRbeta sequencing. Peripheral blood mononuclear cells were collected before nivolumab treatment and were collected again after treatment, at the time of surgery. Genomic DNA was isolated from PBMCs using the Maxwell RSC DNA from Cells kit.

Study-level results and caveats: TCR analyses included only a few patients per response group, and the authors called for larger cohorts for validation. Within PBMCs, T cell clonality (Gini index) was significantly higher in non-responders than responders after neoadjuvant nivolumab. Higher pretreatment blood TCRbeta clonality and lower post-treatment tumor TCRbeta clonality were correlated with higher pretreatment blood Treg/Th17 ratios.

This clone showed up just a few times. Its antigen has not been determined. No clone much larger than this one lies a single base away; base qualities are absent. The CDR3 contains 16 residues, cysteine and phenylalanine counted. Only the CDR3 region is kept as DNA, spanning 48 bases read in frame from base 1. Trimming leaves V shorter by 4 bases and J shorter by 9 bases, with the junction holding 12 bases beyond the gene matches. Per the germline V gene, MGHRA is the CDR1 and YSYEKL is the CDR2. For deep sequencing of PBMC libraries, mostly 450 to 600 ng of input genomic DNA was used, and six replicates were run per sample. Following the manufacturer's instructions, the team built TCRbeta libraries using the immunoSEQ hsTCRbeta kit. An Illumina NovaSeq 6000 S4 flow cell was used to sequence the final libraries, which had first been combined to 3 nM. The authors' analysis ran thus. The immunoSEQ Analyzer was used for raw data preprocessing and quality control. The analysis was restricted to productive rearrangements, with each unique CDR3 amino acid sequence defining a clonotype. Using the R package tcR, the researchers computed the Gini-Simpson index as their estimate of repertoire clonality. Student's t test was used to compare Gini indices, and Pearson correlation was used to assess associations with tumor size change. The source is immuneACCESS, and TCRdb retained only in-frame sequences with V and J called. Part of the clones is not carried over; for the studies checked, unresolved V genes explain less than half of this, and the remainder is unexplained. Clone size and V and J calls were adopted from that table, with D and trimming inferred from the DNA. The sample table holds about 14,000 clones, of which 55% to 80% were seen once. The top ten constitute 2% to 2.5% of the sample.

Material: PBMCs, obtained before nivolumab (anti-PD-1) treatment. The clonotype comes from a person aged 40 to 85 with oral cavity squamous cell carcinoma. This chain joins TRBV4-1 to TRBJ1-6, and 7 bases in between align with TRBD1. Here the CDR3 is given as CASSPSNRGKGSPLHF. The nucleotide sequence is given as TGCGCCAGCAGCCCATCCAACAGGGGAAAGGGTTCACCCCTCCACTTT.